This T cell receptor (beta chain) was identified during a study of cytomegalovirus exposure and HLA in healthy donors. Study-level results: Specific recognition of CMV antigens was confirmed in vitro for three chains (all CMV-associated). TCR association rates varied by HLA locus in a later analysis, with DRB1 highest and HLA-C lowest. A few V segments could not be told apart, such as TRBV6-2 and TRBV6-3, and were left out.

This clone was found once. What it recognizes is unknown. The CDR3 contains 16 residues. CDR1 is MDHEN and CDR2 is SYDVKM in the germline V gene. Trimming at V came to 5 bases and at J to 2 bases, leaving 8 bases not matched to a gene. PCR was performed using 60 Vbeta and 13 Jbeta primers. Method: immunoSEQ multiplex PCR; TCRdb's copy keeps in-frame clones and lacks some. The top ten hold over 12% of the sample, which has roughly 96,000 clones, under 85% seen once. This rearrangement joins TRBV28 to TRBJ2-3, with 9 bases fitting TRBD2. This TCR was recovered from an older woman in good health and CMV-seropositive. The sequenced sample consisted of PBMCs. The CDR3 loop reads CASSPWAGGPTDTQYF. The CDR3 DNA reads TGTGCCAGCAGTCCGTGGGCGGGGGGGCCCACAGATACGCAGTATTTT.